This T cell receptor beta chain emerged from a study of identical twins. TCRdb used MiXCR to reprocess the 5' RACE reads, holding one entry per CDR3 protein. The table shows 1.5 million to 2 million distinct CDR3 sequences, with less than 40% occurring only once. A few counts support this clonotype. Its antigen is not identified. This CDR3 has 13 residues. The V end was cut by 7 bases, the J end by 4 bases, with 13 bases between. Study-wide results and limits: Modelling underestimated the level of out-of-frame TCR alpha sharing observed in monozygotic twins. When twins shared out-of-frame alpha sequences, those sequences had excess low generation probability. Partly confounded zero-insertion analyses could result from invariant MAIT and iNKT cells.

This receptor was obtained from a newborn girl in good health. V usage is TRBV12-3 or TRBV12-4 and J usage is TRBJ1-2; D gene unclear. The material sequenced was cord blood. The CDR3 protein is CASTPGISYGYTF. CDR3 nucleotides: TGTGCCAGCACCCCCGGGATTTCCTATGGCTACACCTTC.